This entry concerns a single TCR beta chain. The data belong to a study of blood T cell repertoires in COVID-19. At the level of the study: The United States, Italy and Spain supplied acute and convalescent COVID-19 samples.

V was pared by 4 bases and J by 3 bases, with 14 bases between. This CDR3 region has 16 residues. From germline, CDR1 is SGHRS and CDR2 YFSETQ. The assay was immunoSEQ multiplex PCR, and TCRdb's table has in-frame clones only and misses some. The sample has approximately 300,000 clones, more than 75% seen once; the top ten hold 1.5% to 2%. Specimen: peripheral blood. The V call is TRBV5-1, the J call TRBJ2-6; TRBD1 is a possible D gene (5 bases). This receptor was identified in a woman between 45 and 65 years old with acute or convalescent COVID-19. CDR3 protein: CASSVAGNFGANVLTF. Here the CDR3 DNA reads TGCGCCAGCAGCGTGGCAGGGAACTTTGGGGCCAACGTCCTGACTTTC. The whole variable domain, filled in from reference TRBV5-1 and TRBJ2-6, reads KAGVTQTPRYLIKTRGQQVTLSCSPISGHRSVSWYQQTPGQGLQFLFEYFSETQRNKGNFPGRFSGRQFSNSRSEMNVSTLELGDSALYLCASSVAGNFGANVLTFGAGSRLTVL.